This is a list of T cell receptor beta chains from one sample in a study of blood T cells in healthy people across ages. TCRdb redid the calling of the 5' RACE reads with MiXCR, one entry per CDR3 protein. The table has 550,000 to 650,000 distinct CDR3 sequences, under 30% seen once; the top ten hold 15% to 17%. What was sequenced was blood. These receptors came from a woman aged 80 or over in good health. Each CDR3 is given with its conserved first and last residue. A D gene is named only where the DNA matches it firmly. Clone sizes are given selectively: once, few, many, or a class where the clone is expanded.

size,D,V,J,DNA,CDR3
NA,TRBD2,TRBV5-1,TRBJ2-1,TGCGCCAGCAGCTTGCCGCCTAGCGGGAGAGATGAGCAGTTCTTC,CASSLPPSGRDEQFF
NA,NA,TRBV29-1,TRBJ2-1,TGCAGCGTTGACGGGGTTTACAATAAGCAGTTCTTC,CSVDGVYNKQFF
many,NA,TRBV4-3,TRBJ2-7,TGCGCCAGCAGCCAAGATATTGCCAGGTCCTACGAGCAGTACTTC,CASSQDIARSYEQYF
few,NA,TRBV6-5,TRBJ1-4,TGTGCCAGCAGTTACTCTTTCAGGGGCATGTCTAATGAAAAACTGTTTTTT,CASSYSFRGMSNEKLFF
many,NA,TRBV20-1,TRBJ2-7,TGCAGTGCTAGAGATGTGGGGCAGCGTGCCTACGAGCAGTACTTC,CSARDVGQRAYEQYF
many,TRBD2,TRBV29-1,TRBJ2-7,TGCAGCGTTGAAGGGGGGGTCGTGACGGGGGGTTCCTACGAGCAGTACTTC,CSVEGGVVTGGSYEQYF
many,NA,TRBV7-9,TRBJ1-2,TGTGCCAGCAGCCCACAGGAAAACTATGGCTACACCTTC,CASSPQENYGYTF
NA,TRBD1,TRBV6-5,TRBJ2-7,TGTGCCAGCAGGTCGGGACAGTTCTCCTACGAGCAGTACTTC,CASRSGQFSYEQYF
few,TRBD1,TRBV7-9,TRBJ1-1,TGTGCCAGCAGCTTAGCCCTACAGGGGGGGAGTTCCGAAGCTTTCTTT,CASSLALQGGSSEAFF
once,TRBD1,TRBV7-3,TRBJ2-1,TGTGCCAGCAGCTCACAGGGGGAGGATGAGCAGTTCTTC,CASSSQGEDEQFF
many,NA,TRBV5-1,TRBJ2-1,TGCGCCAGCAGCCCCTTGCAGGGCTCCTACAATGAGCAGTTCTTC,CASSPLQGSYNEQFF
many,NA,TRBV29-1,TRBJ2-3,TGCAGCGTTGAAGATCAGGAGTCAGATACGCAGTATTTT,CSVEDQESDTQYF
many,TRBD2,TRBV11-2,TRBJ2-1,TGTGCCAGCACTAGCGGGGGGGCGGGATACAATGAGCAGTTCTTC,CASTSGGAGYNEQFF
few,TRBD1,TRBV7-9,TRBJ1-6,TGTGCCAGCAGCCATAACAGGGGTTCACCCCTCCACTTT,CASSHNRGSPLHF
NA,TRBD1,TRBV5-1,TRBJ2-2,TGCACCAGCAGCTCCGGGACAGGGGGCACCGGGGAGCTGTTTTTT,CTSSSGTGGTGELFF
NA,NA,TRBV3-1,TRBJ2-3,TGTGCCAGCAGCCAAAAAGACCGGGGGCCGATCACAGATACGCAGTATTTT,CASSQKDRGPITDTQYF
few,TRBD2,TRBV29-1,TRBJ2-1,TGCAGCGTTGAAATAGCGGGGATTTACAATGAGCAGTTCTTC,CSVEIAGIYNEQFF
many,TRBD1,TRBV24-1,TRBJ2-1,TGTGCCACCAGTGATTCCGCGACAGGGTCCGATGAGCAGTTCTTC,CATSDSATGSDEQFF
NA,NA,TRBV25-1,TRBJ2-5,TGTGCCAGCAGCGACCCGATACTAGCAGGAGAGACCCAGTACTTC,CASSDPILAGETQYF
NA,TRBD1,TRBV7-2,TRBJ2-7,TGTGCCAGCAGCTTAGCCGCGGGACAGGGCGTCTACGAGCAGTACTTC,CASSLAAGQGVYEQYF
NA,NA,TRBV3-1,TRBJ1-6,TGTGCCAGCTCCGGGACATTTCTCAATCCCCTCCACTTT,CASSGTFLNPLHF
NA,NA,TRBV20-1,TRBJ2-5,TGCAGTGCTAGGCTAGGGCCCTCCGAGAGGGAGACCCAGTACTTC,CSARLGPSERETQYF
few,TRBD1,TRBV12-5,TRBJ1-2,TGTGCTAGTGGTTTGGTGGGACAGGGGCAAAACTATGGCTACACCTTC,CASGLVGQGQNYGYTF
NA,NA,TRBV25-1,TRBJ1-5,TGTGCCAGCAGTCCCCGGGATAGGGGGGCAGGTCAGCCCCAGCATTTT,CASSPRDRGAGQPQHF
NA,NA,TRBV7-9,TRBJ1-6,TGTGCCAGCACGACTTCCGGAGGCTATAGTAATTCACCCCTCCACTTT,CASTTSGGYSNSPLHF
many,NA,TRBV20-1,TRBJ2-3,TGCAGTGCTAGAGATCCCAGGGAGCCGACTAGCACAGATACGCAGTATTTT,CSARDPREPTSTDTQYF
many,NA,TRBV7-9,TRBJ2-3,TGTGCCAGCAGCTTCCCGGGACTGAAAGATACGCAGTATTTT,CASSFPGLKDTQYF
many,NA,TRBV12-5,TRBJ2-7,TGTGCTAGTGGTTTAGTTTCCTACGAGCAGTACTTC,CASGLVSYEQYF
many,NA,TRBV5-1,TRBJ2-7,TGCGCCAGCAGCTTCATAATAGGGCAGGGCGATTCCTACGAGCAGTACTTC,CASSFIIGQGDSYEQYF
many,TRBD1,TRBV20-1,TRBJ1-2,TGCAGTGCTAGCACAGGGGGTAGCTACACCTTC,CSASTGGSYTF
NA,NA,TRBV27,TRBJ1-6,TGTGCCAGCAGTCCAACAGGGATTCCAACCTATAATTCACCCCTCCACTTT,CASSPTGIPTYNSPLHF
many,NA,TRBV11-2,TRBJ2-7,TGTGCCAGCAGCAAACTCGGGCAGGGGACCTACGAGCAGTACTTC,CASSKLGQGTYEQYF
NA,TRBD1,TRBV30,TRBJ1-6,TGTGCCTGGAGTCGCACGGGACAGGGTAGGAGACCCCTCCACTTT,CAWSRTGQGRRPLHF
many,TRBD2,TRBV7-8,TRBJ2-1,TGTGCCAGCAGCCGCCGGGAGGGACCCTACAATGAGCAGTTCTTC,CASSRREGPYNEQFF
NA,TRBD1,TRBV2,TRBJ2-2,TGTGCCAGCGTCCGGGACAGGGGAACCGGGGAGCTGTTTTTT,CASVRDRGTGELFF
many,NA,TRBV7-2,TRBJ2-1,TGTGCCACCCCCTGGGGGCACAATGAGCAGTTCTTC,CATPWGHNEQFF
NA,NA,TRBV28,TRBJ1-2,TGTGCCAGCAGTTTATCCCGGACCGGGTATGGCTACACCTTC,CASSLSRTGYGYTF
many,NA,TRBV30,TRBJ2-5,TGTGCCTGGAGTACCCTTCGGGGGGAGACCCAGTACTTC,CAWSTLRGETQYF
NA,NA,TRBV5-1,TRBJ2-6,TGCGCCAGCAGCTTTGGAGGGACTGGGGCCAACGTCCGGACTTTC,CASSFGGTGANVRTF
few,TRBD1,TRBV28,TRBJ2-7,TGTGCCAGCAGTGCAGGGGGCTCTTACGAGCAGTACTTC,CASSAGGSYEQYF
NA,TRBD1,TRBV12-3/TRBV12-4,TRBJ1-5,TGTGCCAGCAGCCGAGACGGGACAGCCCCTAATCAGCCCCAGCATTTT,CASSRDGTAPNQPQHF
NA,NA,TRBV20-1,TRBJ2-2,TGCAGTGCTAGATCAGCAGGGACTCTTAACACCGGGGAGCTGTTTTTT,CSARSAGTLNTGELFF
NA,NA,TRBV7-3,TRBJ2-1,TGTGCCAGCAGCACTCTCACGTTTGATGAGCAGTTCTTC,CASSTLTFDEQFF
many,NA,TRBV29-1,TRBJ2-5,TGCAGCGTTGAAGATGCGAGCGGCAACCAAGAGACCCAGTACTTC,CSVEDASGNQETQYF
many,NA,TRBV20-1,TRBJ2-3,TGCAGTGCTAGATTACAGGGCCCGACAGATACGCAGTATTTT,CSARLQGPTDTQYF
few,TRBD1,TRBV27,TRBJ2-7,TGTGCCAGCAGCCGGCCCGGGACAGGGATCTACGAGCAGTACTTC,CASSRPGTGIYEQYF
NA,NA,TRBV12-3/TRBV12-4,TRBJ2-5,TGTGCCAGCAGAGGAACAGGGCTCACCGAGACCCAGTACTTC,CASRGTGLTETQYF
NA,TRBD1,TRBV5-1,TRBJ2-2,TGCGCCTCCGCAAGACAGGGAGCGAACACCGGGGAGCTGTTTTTT,CASARQGANTGELFF
many,NA,TRBV18,TRBJ1-1,TGTGCCAGCTCGTTGAACGAAAACACTGAAGCTTTCTTT,CASSLNENTEAFF
NA,NA,TRBV25-1,TRBJ2-5,TGTGCCAGCAGTGAATACAGGGACCAAGAGACCCAGTACTTC,CASSEYRDQETQYF
many,TRBD1,TRBV5-1,TRBJ2-1,TGCGCCAGCAGCTTCAGGACAGGGCCTGGTAATGAGCAGTTCTTC,CASSFRTGPGNEQFF
few,TRBD2,TRBV28,TRBJ2-4,TGTGCCAGCAGTGGGAGGGGCGCGGGCAAAAACATTCAGTACTTC,CASSGRGAGKNIQYF
NA,NA,TRBV5-1,TRBJ2-3,TGCGCCAGCAGCTCCCCGGAGGGGGAGGCTACGCAGTATTTT,CASSSPEGEATQYF
NA,NA,TRBV11-2,TRBJ2-5,TGTGCCAGCAGTAGGGCAACCCCTATCCAAGAGACCCAGTACTTC,CASSRATPIQETQYF
few,TRBD1,TRBV3-1,TRBJ2-7,TGTGCCAGCAGCCAATCCCCGGGACAGAACTACGAGCAGTACTTC,CASSQSPGQNYEQYF